This T cell receptor (beta chain) was recovered during a study of shared clonotypes between healthy human individuals. The study's findings and limits: Generation probabilities of non-shared clonotypes were lower (relative to those shared by all four donors). A small donor pool kept down the genetic and exposure-history diversity that was represented.

Profiling relied on immunoSEQ multiplex PCR, and the TCRdb table lists in-frame clones only, not all of them. This repertoire shows hundreds of thousands of clones, under 95% found once; its top ten account for more than 20%. The sample holds one count of this clone. The antigen is not known. This sample also contains other DNA sequences that code for the same CDR3. It was CD45RO-negative cells, positively selected for CCR7, that made up naive CD8 cells, with terminally differentiated effector memory CD45RA+ cells excluded. The TCR sequence derives from a man younger than 40 in good health. The sequencing input was naive CD8+ T cells sorted from blood.

This chain's CDR3 is CASSPGQGVDEQFF. The CDR3, as DNA: TGTGCCAGCTCACCAGGACAGGGCGTCGATGAGCAGTTCTTC. The V call is TRBV18, the J call TRBJ2-1; TRBD1 matches at 8 bases. CDR1 is KGHSH, CDR2 LQKENI, per germline. V trimming: 2 bases; J trimming: 8 bases; junction bases outside the gene matches: 5. CDR3 length: 14 amino acids.